This TCR beta chain stems from a study of identical twins. A universal primer site was created by template switching, with the cDNA bearing unique molecular identifiers. TCRdb recomputed calls from the 5' RACE reads with MiXCR, one row per CDR3 protein. This sample has about 690,000 distinct CDR3 sequences, with 21% found just once. Study-level findings and limits: Where beta out-of-frame sequences were concerned, excess twin sharing was weaker.

Worth noting for this clonotype: Its matching antigen is unknown.

The V gene's germline CDR1 is SGHRS and CDR2 YFSETQ. Trimming took off 0 bases at V and 6 bases at J, with 13 bases between the two ends. The CDR3 loop spans 15 amino acids. This sample was shared with a second study, whose subject was T cells expressing NK-cell markers. This second study says: All TCR beta repertoires analysed originated from sorted CD3+CD56+NKG2C+, CD3+CD56+NKG2C- and CD3+CD56-NKG2C+ T cells. The leading position in the CD3+CD56-NKG2C+ fraction of a handful of donors also went to these clonotypes.

The receptor's source is a woman between 18 and 29 years old in good health. The specimen was PBMCs. The chain uses TRBV5-1 and TRBJ2-1, with D perhaps matching TRBD2 (5 bases). In nucleotides, the CDR3 is TGCGCCAGCAGCTTGGGGGGTACTAGACGCAATGAGCAGTTCTTC. Encoded protein: CASSLGGTRRNEQFF. Filled out from reference TRBV5-1 and TRBJ2-1, the complete variable domain reads KAGVTQTPRYLIKTRGQQVTLSCSPISGHRSVSWYQQTPGQGLQFLFEYFSETQRNKGNFPGRFSGRQFSNSRSEMNVSTLELGDSALYLCASSLGGTRRNEQFFGPGTRLTVL.